This T cell receptor (beta chain) comes out of a study of identical twins. Study-level points and caveats: Out-of-frame beta chain sequences displayed weaker excess sharing between twins. Partial confounding of zero-insertion analyses by invariant MAIT and iNKT cells was possible.

The table lists this clonotype with many counts. The antigen remains unidentified. TCRdb itself ran the 5' RACE reads through MiXCR, one entry per CDR3 protein. Of 350,000 or so distinct CDR3 sequences in the sample, approximately 13% are singletons; the top ten hold roughly 7%. The CDR3 loop spans 17 amino acids. Germline loops: CDR1 SGDLS, CDR2 YYNGEE. The V end lost 3 bases, the J end lost 1 base, and 17 bases lay between the germline ends. This sample also appeared in a second study, on yellow fever vaccine responses in identical twins.

The receptor was derived from a woman aged 18 to 35 in good health. This chain connects TRBV9 to TRBJ2-1, with D unclear. The specimen sequenced was CD8+ T cells sorted from blood. CDR3 bases: TGTGCCAGCAGCGCCCGGACCTTCCCCTTTTCCTACAATGAGCAGTTCTTC. Translated: CASSARTFPFSYNEQFF.